The 8 T cell receptor beta chains given below trace back to one sample, sequenced in a study of blood T cell repertoires in COVID-19. The method was immunoSEQ multiplex PCR; TCRdb's version includes in-frame clones alone and lacks a portion of them. The table lists roughly 190,000 clones, under 80% of them singletons. Sequencing was carried out using PBMCs or T cells enriched from blood (not recorded which). Receptors originate from a woman in her fifties or sixties with acute COVID-19.

J is TRBJ1-2 and V is TRBV29-1; D is unclear. Trimming removed 2 bases from V and 7 bases from J, with 8 bases in between. This CDR3 region has 11 residues. CDR1 and CDR2 from the germline V gene are SQVTM and ANQGSEA. The chain's CDR3 is CSVESEAGYTF. CDR3 DNA sequence: TGCAGCGTTGAAAGTGAGGCTGGCTACACCTTC.

This chain connects TRBV6-5 to TRBJ2-3, with a tentative D call TRBD2 (5 bases). The CDR3 has 15 residues. Germline CDR1 reads MNHEY; CDR2 reads SVGAGI. Trimming removed 6 bases from V and 0 bases from J, with 13 bases in between. The CDR3 DNA follows: TGTGCCAGCAGGTTACTGGGAGCTAGCACAGATACGCAGTATTTT. Amino acids: CASRLLGASTDTQYF.

This sequence joins TRBV18 and TRBJ1-2; TRBD1 aligns across 9 bases. The CDR3 is 13 residues long. Trimming at V came to 6 bases and at J to 6 bases, leaving 5 bases not matched to a gene. Germline loops: CDR1 KGHSH, CDR2 LQKENI. CDR3 nucleotides: TGTGCCAGCTCCAAGACAGGGGGTGATGGCTACACCTTC. It is translated as CASSKTGGDGYTF.

V gene TRBV7-2 combines with J gene TRBJ1-2; 9 bases map to TRBD1. The junction had 10 bases not matched to a gene; V was cut back by 2 bases and J by 6 bases. Germline loops: CDR1 SGHTA, CDR2 FQGNSA. This CDR3 has 16 residues. The CDR3 nucleotides are TGTGCCAGCAGCTTAAGGACAGGGGCGGGCAGGGATGGCTACACCTTC. Amino acids: CASSLRTGAGRDGYTF.

V gene TRBV6-6 combines with J gene TRBJ2-3, with 8 bases lining up with TRBD2. Germline V gene sequence: CDR1 MNHNY, CDR2 SVGAGI (reference sequence). The CDR3 spans 18 residues. With 5 bases clipped from V and 4 bases from J, the junction kept 17 bases outside the gene matches. CDR3: CASSRPNPSGWAADTQYF. As DNA, the CDR3 is TGTGCCAGCAGTCGACCTAATCCTAGCGGGTGGGCAGCAGATACGCAGTATTTT.

This chain connects TRBV3-1 (or the pseudogene TRBV3-2) to TRBJ2-2; 7 nucleotides line up with TRBD1. CDR1 and CDR2 from the germline V gene are LGHDT and YNNKEL (reference sequence). The length of the CDR3 is 15 residues. V trimming: 3 bases; J trimming: 5 bases; junction bases outside the gene matches: 6. The CDR3 loop reads CASSQANRGTGELFF. The CDR3, as DNA: TGTGCCAGCAGCCAGGCTAACAGGGGAACCGGGGAGCTGTTTTTT.

V is TRBV18 and J is TRBJ1-2; possibly TRBD1 for D (6 bases). Trimming removed 3 bases at V and 5 bases at J, with 25 bases between. Germline CDR1 KGHSH, CDR2 LQKENI. This CDR3 is built from 18 residues. The CDR3 DNA is TGTGCCAGCTCACCGAATCTCCTCAGGGGTCGCTCAGGGTATGGCTACACCTTC. Protein product: CASSPNLLRGRSGYGYTF.

J is TRBJ2-5 and V is TRBV4-3; TRBD1 matches at 9 bases. The CDR3 contains 15 residues. J was trimmed by 3 bases and V by 4 bases; bases with no gene match: 6. Germline loops: CDR1 LGHNA, CDR2 YSLEER. CDR3: CASSPLGQGEETQYF. The CDR3 nucleotides read TGCGCCAGCAGCCCTTTGGGACAGGGAGAAGAGACCCAGTACTTC.